This entry lists 4 T cell receptor beta chains sequenced from one sample in a study of T cells in Graves' hyperthyroidism and ophthalmopathy. TCR beta CDR3 regions were amplified from RNA transcripts. RT-PCR in the first round (using the HTBI primer set) targeted the TCR CDR3. Via MiXCR, TCRdb re-called the multiplex PCR reads, giving one row per CDR3 protein. The sample holds roughly 500,000 distinct CDR3 sequences, approximately 15% seen once. The sequencing input was blood. The receptors stem from a woman younger than 45 with Graves' hyperthyroidism that later progressed to Graves' ophthalmopathy.

This clonotype was picked up many times. The rearrangement uses TRBV27 and TRBJ1-2; 8 nucleotides align to TRBD1. The CDR3 length is 13 residues. With V trimmed by 6 bases and J by 8 bases, 8 bases remained unmatched. In germline, CDR1 is MNHEY, CDR2 SMNVEV (reference sequence). CDR3 residues: CASRETGAGGYTF. For the CDR3, the DNA is TGTGCCAGCAGGGAGACAGGGGCAGGGGGCTACACCTTC.

This clonotype has a count of ten or more. The rearrangement uses TRBV7-3 and TRBJ2-7, with 7 positions matching TRBD2. The germline CDR1 and CDR2 sequences are SGHTA and FQGTGA. The CDR3 covers 16 residues. Trimming at V came to 3 bases and at J to 3 bases, leaving 11 bases not matched to a gene. In DNA, the CDR3 is TGTGCCAGCAGCTTGCCGGGGGGAGTGGATAGCTACGAGCAGTACTTC. It encodes CASSLPGGVDSYEQYF.

In this sample, this clonotype turned up a few times. The chain combines TRBV15 with TRBJ2-7; the match to TRBD1 covers 7 bases. Germline V CDR1 and CDR2: LNHNV, YYDKDF (reference sequence). CDR3 length equals 14 residues. V shed 3 bases, J shed 5 bases, and the junction held 7 bases outside the gene matches. CDR3 in amino acids: CATSSRQGWDEQYF. The CDR3 DNA is TGTGCCACCAGCAGCAGACAGGGATGGGACGAGCAGTACTTC.

V is TRBV18 and J is TRBJ1-1; a weak D match, TRBD1 (6 bases). Germline loops: CDR1 KGHSH, CDR2 LQKENI. The CDR3 totals 13 residues. V lost 8 bases, J lost 4 bases, and 14 bases lay in between. CDR3 region: CASLVPGVTEAFF. CDR3 bases: TGTGCCAGCCTCGTCCCAGGGGTCACTGAAGCTTTCTTT.